This T cell receptor beta chain was documented in a study of T cells in Graves' hyperthyroidism and ophthalmopathy. Graves' hyperthyroidism showing no ophthalmopathy progression within 18 months was considered stable. TCR beta CDR3 regions were amplified from RNA. First-round RT-PCR with HTBI primers amplified the TCR CDR3 region. TCRdb redid the calling of the multiplex PCR reads with MiXCR, one entry per CDR3 protein. This table has hundreds of thousands of distinct CDR3 sequences, under 60% appearing once. V was clipped by 11 bases and J by 3 bases; unmatched bases: 14. The germline V gene encodes CDR1 SGHTA and CDR2 FQGTGA. This CDR3 has 15 amino acids.

This rearrangement joins TRBV7-3 to TRBJ2-3, with TRBD1 matching 7 bases. The origin of this receptor is a woman aged 18-29 years with Graves' hyperthyroidism. Material for sequencing was peripheral blood or thyroid tissue (not recorded which). The CDR3 loop reads CAGRQGRGSTDTQYF. CDR3 sequence (DNA): TGTGCCGGCCGACAGGGCCGGGGTTCGACAGATACGCAGTATTTT.